The 22 T cell receptor beta chains in this list originate from one sample, sequenced in a study of radiotherapy plus CTLA-4 blockade in lung cancer (dated by TCRdb to 2016 to 2019). The library came from the immunoSEQ multiplex PCR assay. The source is immuneACCESS, and TCRdb retained only in-frame sequences with V and J called. Part of the clones is not carried over; for the studies checked, unresolved V genes explain less than half of this, and the remainder is unexplained. The sample table holds 40,000 or so clones, of which about 74% were seen once. 9.8% of the sample is in the top ten clones. The sample in question was peripheral blood, obtained from a patient treated with radiotherapy plus ipilimumab. The source of these receptors is a human donor with non-small cell lung cancer who had stable disease on radiotherapy plus ipilimumab.

V gene TRBV5-4 combines with J gene TRBJ1-1; unclear D gene. Between the trimmed V and J ends, which lost 6 bases and 1 base, there was a span of 7 bases. There are 12 residues in the CDR3. Per the germline V gene, CDR1 is SGHNT and CDR2 is YYREEE (reference sequence). The chain's CDR3 is CASKSSNTEAFF. The DNA of the CDR3 is TGTGCCAGCAAATCTTCGAACACTGAAGCTTTCTTT.

The chain links TRBV7-2 to TRBJ1-1; a possible D gene is TRBD1 (6 bases). The CDR3 contains 15 residues. CDR1 is SGHTA and CDR2 is FQGNSA in the germline V gene. V was trimmed by 3 bases and J by 0 bases, leaving 11 bases between them. The CDR3 here is CASSLGGLMNTEAFF. Here the CDR3 DNA reads TGTGCCAGCAGCTTGGGGGGGCTCATGAACACTGAAGCTTTCTTT.

The genes are TRBV25-1 and TRBJ2-7, with TRBD1 identical over 7 bases. CDR3 length: 16 residues. V lost 0 bases, J lost 5 bases, and 10 bases stayed unmatched. Germline CDR1 MGHDK, CDR2 SYGVNS. The CDR3 region is CASSEYYSDRAHEQYF. The DNA for the CDR3 is TGTGCCAGCAGTGAATATTATAGCGACAGGGCCCACGAGCAGTACTTC.

This sequence joins TRBV18 and TRBJ2-5; unclear D gene. The J call could be wrong; TRBJ2-7 is a better fit for the DNA end. The CDR3 extends over 14 amino acids. Germline CDR1 and CDR2: KGHSH and LQKENI. CDR3 region: CASSPPNQVYEQYF. In nucleotides, the CDR3 is TGTGCCAGCTCACCACCAAACCAGGTGTACGAGCAGTACTTC.

This rearrangement joins TRBV18 to TRBJ1-3; no firm D call. The germline V and J ends were trimmed by 6 bases and 0 bases, with 12 bases remaining between them. This CDR3 contains 15 residues. Germline values: CDR1 KGHSH, CDR2 LQKENI. For the CDR3, the DNA is TGTGCCAGCTCGCACAACCGGGACTCTGGAAACACCATATATTTT. Its protein is CASSHNRDSGNTIYF.

This clone was picked up a small number of times. V gene TRBV2 combines with J gene TRBJ1-4; D is unclear. V was shortened by 5 bases and J by 0 bases, with 13 bases between the two germline ends. This CDR3 is built from 16 residues. Germline assignment: CDR1 SNHLY and CDR2 FYNNEI. The CDR3 DNA reads TGTGCCAGCAGTCCCCCCGGGCGGGCAACTAATGAAAAACTGTTTTTT. Amino acid sequence: CASSPPGRATNEKLFF.

This clone has a handful of counts. The V and J genes are TRBV10-1 and TRBJ2-2; D is unclear. Per germline, CDR1 WNHNN and CDR2 SYGVQD (reference sequence). Trimming took 2 bases from V and 3 from J, leaving 4 bases between them. The CDR3 sequence is 13 residues long. The CDR3 region has the DNA TGCGCCAGCAGTGAGCCCTACACCGGGGAGCTGTTTTTT. Translation gives CASSEPYTGELFF.

The chain employs TRBV4-2 and TRBJ2-7, with unresolved D. Germline V gene sequence: CDR1 LGHNA, CDR2 YNFKEQ. This CDR3 has 15 residues. V was trimmed by 1 base and J by 2 bases, leaving 12 bases between them. The DNA for the CDR3 is TGTGCCAGCAGCCAAGTGTACCCTAAACCCTACGAGCAGTACTTC. Residues: CASSQVYPKPYEQYF.

The J gene is TRBJ2-7, the V gene TRBV5-1; the match to TRBD1 covers 7 bases. The CDR3 loop spans 15 amino acids. Germline V CDR1 and CDR2: SGHRS, YFSETQ. V shed 1 base and J 2 bases; nucleotides not matched to a gene: 6. For the CDR3, the DNA is TGCGCCAGCAGCTTGAACGGACAGGTGACCTACGAGCAGTACTTC. Its protein is CASSLNGQVTYEQYF.

This sequence joins TRBV30 and TRBJ1-5; no firm D call. Germline V gene sequence: CDR1 GTSNPN, CDR2 SVGIG (reference sequence). The CDR3 contains 16 residues. V was pared by 0 bases and J by 0 bases, with 12 bases between. The CDR3 nucleotides read TGTGCCTGGAGTGTACGAGGGTCGGGTAGCAATCAGCCCCAGCATTTT. Protein sequence: CAWSVRGSGSNQPQHF.

The rearrangement uses TRBV11-3 and TRBJ2-3; 12 positions agree with TRBD2. The CDR3 runs to 17 residues. The V gene end was trimmed by 4 bases and the J gene end by 2 bases; junction bases not matched to a gene: 7. Germline loops: CDR1 SGHNT, CDR2 YENEEA. CDR3 in amino acids: CASSSGTSGSYTDTQYF. Written as DNA, the CDR3 is TGTGCCAGCAGCTCCGGGACTAGCGGGTCCTACACAGATACGCAGTATTTT. The whole variable domain, remainder taken from reference TRBV11-3 and TRBJ2-3, is EAGVVQSPRYKIIEKKQPVAFWCNPISGHNTLYWYLQNLGQGPELLIRYENEEAVDDSQLPKDRFSAERLKGVDSTLKIQPAELGDSAVYLCASSSGTSGSYTDTQYFGPGTRLTVL.

The chain links TRBV5-1 to TRBJ2-5, with a tentative D call TRBD2 (6 bases). Trimming took 3 bases from V and 4 from J, leaving 13 bases between them. CDR1 and CDR2 (germline): SGHRS, YFSETQ. The CDR3 runs to 14 residues. CDR3 DNA: TGCGCCAGCAGCTCCGAGGGACTCCGAGAGACCCAGTACTTC. It specifies CASSSEGLRETQYF.

This rearrangement joins TRBV7-9 to TRBJ2-2; 8 bases map to TRBD1. J was trimmed by 6 bases and V by 5 bases; bases with no gene match: 5. The germline gives CDR1 SEHNR, CDR2 FQNEAQ (reference sequence). The length of the CDR3 is 14 residues. The CDR3 DNA is TGTGCCAGCAGCGCGGACAGGGCCGCCGGGGAGCTGTTTTTT. It is translated as CASSADRAAGELFF.

V gene TRBV19 combines with J gene TRBJ1-2; D is perhaps TRBD1 (5 bases). The CDR3 is 16 residues long. Trimming took 7 bases from V and 9 from J, leaving 27 bases between them. Germline values: CDR1 LNHDA, CDR2 SQIVND (reference sequence). CDR3 coding DNA: TGTGCCAGTATCACCTTAGGGGCGACAGTGACCTCGCGCTACACCTTC. It yields the protein CASITLGATVTSRYTF.

This clone was counted a few times. The chain employs TRBV5-6 and TRBJ1-6, with D unresolved. The CDR3 loop spans 16 amino acids. The germline CDR1 and CDR2 sequences are SGHDT and YYEEEE. Trimming cost V 0 bases and J 2 bases, with 9 bases left between them. CDR3 sequence reads: CASSLGGRTYNSPLHF. The CDR3 nucleotides are TGTGCCAGCAGCTTGGGTGGCAGAACCTATAATTCACCCCTCCACTTT.

This clone was recorded only once. This chain uses TRBV13 with TRBJ2-1; maybe TRBD2 (5 bases). The CDR3 length is 18 residues. The V gene lost 1 base and the J gene lost 4 bases, with 20 bases spanning the gap. The germline gives CDR1 PRHDT, CDR2 FYEKMQ (reference sequence). Here the CDR3 DNA reads TGTGCCAGCAGCTTAGTCCTCCATCGGACTGCCGGTTACAATGAGCAGTTCTTC. Protein: CASSLVLHRTAGYNEQFF.

This sequence joins TRBV19 and TRBJ2-6; weak D call: TRBD2 (5 bases). V lost 5 bases and J 0 bases, leaving 14 bases between the germline ends. CDR3 length: 17 amino acids. Germline V lookup: CDR1 LNHDA, CDR2 SQIVND (reference sequence). The CDR3 spells CASSAGGQDSGANVLTF. The CDR3 DNA reads as TGTGCCAGTAGTGCAGGAGGTCAAGACTCTGGGGCCAACGTCCTGACTTTC. The full variable domain, with the rest looked up from reference TRBV19 and TRBJ2-6, is DGGITQSPKYLFRKEGQNVTLSCEQNLNHDAMYWYRQDPGQGLRLIYYSQIVNDFQKGDIAEGYSVSREKKESFPLTVTSAQKNPTAFYLCASSAGGQDSGANVLTFGAGSRLTVL.

The sample holds a few counts of this clone. The chain has TRBV5-4 and TRBJ2-1; 14 bases map to TRBD2. The trim removed 2 bases at V and 7 bases at J, leaving 8 bases unmatched. This CDR3 is 17 amino acids long. In germline, CDR1 is SGHNT, CDR2 YYREEE (reference sequence). CDR3 coding DNA: TGTGCCAGCAGCTTAAAATTGACTAGCGGGGGGGTAAATGAGCAGTTCTTC. Its protein is CASSLKLTSGGVNEQFF.

In nucleotides, the CDR3 is TGTGCCAGTCAACATCAGGTTAGCAATCAGCCCCAGCATTTT. It encodes CASQHQVSNQPQHF. The chain carries TRBV19 and TRBJ1-5, with unresolved D. The CDR3 extends over 14 amino acids. Trimming stripped 8 bases from V and 0 bases from J, with 11 bases between. Germline CDR1 reads LNHDA; CDR2 reads SQIVND (reference sequence). Using reference TRBV19 and TRBJ1-5 for the parts outside the CDR3, the full variable domain is DGGITQSPKYLFRKEGQNVTLSCEQNLNHDAMYWYRQDPGQGLRLIYYSQIVNDFQKGDIAEGYSVSREKKESFPLTVTSAQKNPTAFYLCASQHQVSNQPQHFGDGTRLSIL.

J is TRBJ2-7 and V is TRBV19; no definite D call. CDR3 size: 12 residues. V shed 5 bases and J shed 5 bases, with 10 bases lying between them. CDR1 LNHDA and CDR2 SQIVND come from the germline V gene (reference sequence). CDR3 DNA sequence: TGTGCCAGTAGTTCCCGGCAGGACGAGCAGTACTTC. Translated, it gives CASSSRQDEQYF.

This sequence joins TRBV18 and TRBJ1-1; no reliable D call. Trimming removed 4 bases from V and 4 bases from J, with 7 bases in between. The germline V gene encodes CDR1 KGHSH and CDR2 LQKENI. This CDR3 has 12 residues. The CDR3 coding sequence is TGTGCCAGCTCACTCCAGTTCACTGAAGCTTTCTTT. Translating it yields CASSLQFTEAFF.

This clone was recorded only once. V is TRBV7-2 and J is TRBJ2-7; the D is unclear. The germline V gene encodes CDR1 SGHTA and CDR2 FQGNSA. The length of the CDR3 is 13 residues. Trimming took 1 base from V and 9 from J, leaving 13 bases between them. The CDR3 coding sequence is TGTGCCAGCAGCTTAGTTCTCAGGTCAGGGCAGTACTTC. Its protein is CASSLVLRSGQYF.